The clone carrying this TCR beta chain was picked up a small number of times. Antigen specificity is unknown. The sample belongs to a study of T-cell memory formation after mild COVID-19. Study-wide context: Most TCR clusters belonged to a single donor. Whole-study findings and limits: Mainly CM and EM harbored the contracting CD4+ clones; mainly EMRA harbored the CD8+ ones. Clones shrinking from day 15 to 85 showed even CD4/CD8 mixes; later expanders tilted CD4+.

With constant-segment primers, 5'RACE yielded cDNA libraries of TCR alpha and TCR beta that carried sample barcodes and UMIs. Each CDR3 protein is one row after TCRdb ran MiXCR on the 5' RACE reads. The sample yields roughly 300,000 distinct CDR3 sequences, 7% to 10% seen once. Germline V gene lookup returns CDR1 SGHRS and CDR2 YFSETQ. This CDR3 has 15 residues. The ends were cut back, 4 bases at V and 8 bases at J, with 19 bases in the middle. The V gene is TRBV5-1, the J gene TRBJ2-1; D possibly uses TRBD1 or TRBD2 (5 bases each). The material sequenced was PBMCs or a T cell subset sorted from them (not recorded which). This TCR derives from a man between 18 and 29 years old who had mild COVID-19 (a few samples of this study predate the infection). Cell type and time point are not known. DNA for the CDR3: TGCGCCAGCAGCATGACCACCGGGGCTGTCTATGAGCAGTTCTTC. Translation: CASSMTTGAVYEQFF.